This T cell receptor beta chain was retrieved from a study of human T cells and chemical hapten exposure. The wider study: Small differences in pooled library volume mainly drove the variation in TCR yields per sample. Findings and limits, study-wide: TCRs above 1 in 1000 frequency stayed constant with DPC sensitization.

The CDR3 is 15 residues long. V was pared by 2 bases and J by 8 bases, with 15 bases between. As to this clonotype: What it binds is unknown.

Total RNA extraction was carried out from unfractionated whole blood. Individual cDNA molecules had unique molecular identifiers attached to them by the library. TCRdb independently ran MiXCR on the 5' RACE reads; one entry per CDR3 protein. The sample comprises approximately 80,000 distinct CDR3 sequences, around a sixth of which are singletons, and 6.8% rests with the top ten. The sequence was obtained from a female donor in good health. The V and J genes are TRBV12-3 or TRBV12-4 and TRBJ1-4; D call uncertain. The CDR3 DNA sequence: TGTGCCAGCAGTTTAAAGCACGGCTTGGGCGAAAAACTGTTTTTT. This codes for CASSLKHGLGEKLFF.